The 9 T cell receptor beta chains given below trace back to one sample, sequenced in a study of blood T cell repertoires in COVID-19. TCRdb's table, derived via immunoSEQ multiplex PCR, lists solely in-frame clones and lacks some. The sample carries 70,000 to 100,000 clones, roughly 90% recorded once. The sequenced sample consisted of peripheral blood. All receptors come from a woman aged 80 or over with acute or convalescent COVID-19.

This clone was recorded a few times. V and J are TRBV18 and TRBJ2-2; D not certain. The CDR3 has 17 residues. Trimming left V 1 base short and J 4 bases short, with 16 bases between. CDR1 is KGHSH, CDR2 LQKENI, per germline. The DNA of the CDR3 is TGTGCCAGCTCACCACTACCCGTCGGCAGCGCCACCGGGGAGCTGTTTTTT. This codes for CASSPLPVGSATGELFF. The whole variable domain, remainder taken from reference TRBV18 and TRBJ2-2, is NAGVMQNPRHLVRRRGQEARLRCSPMKGHSHVYWYRQLPEEGLKFMVYLQKENIIDESGMPKERFSAEFPKEGPSILRIQQVVRGDSAAYFCASSPLPVGSATGELFFGEGSRLTVL.

The V call is TRBV28, the J call TRBJ1-3; TRBD1 is a possible D gene (5 bases). The CDR3 spans 15 residues. In germline, CDR1 is MDHEN, CDR2 SYDVKM. The ends were cut back, 4 bases at V and 1 base at J, with 11 bases in the middle. The DNA for the CDR3 is TGTGCCAGCAGTTCGGAGGGGAGGTCTGGAAACACCATATATTTT. Translated: CASSSEGRSGNTIYF. Drawing the rest from reference TRBV28 and TRBJ1-3, the complete variable domain is DVKVTQSSRYLVKRTGEKVFLECVQDMDHENMFWYRQDPGLGLRLIYFSYDVKMKEKGDIPEGYSVSREKKERFSLILESASTNQTSMYLCASSSEGRSGNTIYFGEGSWLTVV.

The rearrangement links TRBV4-3 to TRBJ2-1, with TRBD2 identical over 13 bases. Germline trimming cut 3 bases from V and 3 bases from J; bases unmatched to any gene: 8. Germline V gene lookup returns CDR1 LGHNA and CDR2 YSLEER. The CDR3 has 18 amino acids. CDR3 in amino acids: CASSHQRTSGSLYNEQFF. For the CDR3, the DNA is TGCGCCAGCAGCCACCAAAGGACTAGCGGGAGTCTCTACAATGAGCAGTTCTTC.

V gene TRBV4-3 combines with J gene TRBJ2-6; possibly TRBD2 for D (6 bases). Between the trimmed V and J ends, which lost 0 bases and 2 bases, there was a span of 14 bases. The V gene's germline CDR1 is LGHNA and CDR2 YSLEER. This CDR3 is built from 18 residues. The CDR3 region is CASSQEGGRTTGANVLTF. In DNA, the CDR3 is TGCGCCAGCAGCCAAGAAGGAGGGAGAACGACTGGGGCCAACGTCCTGACTTTC.

The chain is built from TRBV29-1 and TRBJ2-5; TRBD2 agrees at 8 bases. Germline-derived CDR1 and CDR2 are SQVTM and ANQGSEA. The length of the CDR3 is 12 residues. CDR3 sequence (DNA): TGCAGTAGCCTAGCGGGCCAAGAGACCCAGTACTTC. Its protein is CSSLAGQETQYF.

The chain joins TRBV19 to TRBJ1-1; TRBD1 matches 7 bases. There are 16 residues in the CDR3. CDR1 and CDR2 from the germline V gene are LNHDA and SQIVND (reference sequence). Trimming cost V 1 base and J 4 bases; bases outside gene matches: 9. The CDR3 reads CASSIARQGAGTEAFF. CDR3 DNA sequence: TGTGCCAGTAGTATAGCTCGACAGGGCGCTGGCACTGAAGCTTTCTTT.

V gene TRBV28 combines with J gene TRBJ1-1, with D possibly TRBD1 on 6 matching bases. The V and J ends lost 1 base and 1 base respectively, with 7 bases between them. Germline values: CDR1 MDHEN, CDR2 SYDVKM. The CDR3 spans 14 residues. The chain's CDR3 is CASSLLGQNTEAFF. DNA of the CDR3: TGTGCCAGCAGTTTATTGGGACAGAACACTGAAGCTTTCTTT. Together with reference TRBV28 and TRBJ1-1, the CDR3 gives the full variable domain: DVKVTQSSRYLVKRTGEKVFLECVQDMDHENMFWYRQDPGLGLRLIYFSYDVKMKEKGDIPEGYSVSREKKERFSLILESASTNQTSMYLCASSLLGQNTEAFFGQGTRLTVV.

This rearrangement joins TRBV7-3 to TRBJ2-7; D remains unclear. V lost 5 bases to trimming and J lost 1 base, with 15 bases between them. This CDR3 region has 15 residues. CDR1 and CDR2 from the germline V gene are SGHTA and FQGTGA. The CDR3 spells CASSQSGSTSYEQYF. CDR3 in DNA: TGTGCCAGCAGCCAATCCGGGTCGACTTCCTACGAGCAGTACTTC.

The V gene is TRBV6-1, the J gene TRBJ1-1, with D possibly being TRBD1 (5 bases). Germline assignment: CDR1 MNHNS and CDR2 SASEGT. Trimming removed 1 base from V and 7 bases from J, with 19 bases in between. There are 16 residues in the CDR3. CDR3 nucleotide sequence: TGTGCCAGCAGTGAAGGGTCAACCAGGGAATCTCGTGAAGCTTTCTTT. The encoded protein is CASSEGSTRESREAFF.